This T cell receptor (beta chain) was sequenced for a study of blood T cell repertoires in COVID-19. Per germline, CDR1 LGHDT and CDR2 YNNKEL (reference sequence). The CDR3 has 14 residues. V was cut by 3 bases and J by 0 bases, with 9 bases left in between. The table came from immunoSEQ multiplex PCR; TCRdb's copy has only in-frame clones and leaves some out. The sample includes approximately 230,000 clones, around 82% of them seen just once. The sample taken for sequencing was peripheral blood. This TCR was sampled from a woman aged 80 or over with active or convalescent COVID-19. The rearrangement joins TRBV3-1 (or the pseudogene TRBV3-2) to TRBJ2-7, with D possibly matching TRBD1 (7 bases). CDR3 amino acids: CASSHQGGSYEQYF. In DNA, the CDR3 is TGTGCCAGCAGCCATCAGGGGGGCTCCTACGAGCAGTACTTC.